This TCR beta chain is from a study of cytomegalovirus exposure and HLA in healthy donors. Notes on the study in general: Upon later analysis, TCR association rates were observed to vary by HLA locus, being highest for DRB1 and lowest for HLA-C.

For this clone: The antigen remains undetermined. This specimen includes other DNA sequences encoding the same CDR3.

Germline-derived CDR1 and CDR2 are MNHEY and SMNVEV (reference sequence). The CDR3 extends over 12 amino acids. Trimming took off 6 bases at V and 6 bases at J, with 6 bases between the two ends. The PCR used 60 Vbeta and 13 Jbeta primers. Profiled with immunoSEQ multiplex PCR; TCRdb holds only in-frame clones, not every one. The sample lists about 170,000 clones, 60% to 85% occurring once. The sequenced sample was PBMCs. The sequence derives from a woman aged 45 to 65 in good health and CMV-seropositive. The chain combines TRBV27 with TRBJ1-6; D ambiguous. The CDR3 bases are TGTGCCAGCAGCCCCATTAATTCACCCCTCCACTTT. Translation: CASSPINSPLHF.